This T cell receptor beta chain was identified during a study of tumor T cells in aggressive B-cell lymphoma. Profiled with immunoSEQ multiplex PCR; TCRdb holds only in-frame clones, not every one. Seen here are some 2,200 clones, around 80% observed once, and the top ten hold around an eighth. The V gene's germline CDR1 is SGHNT and CDR2 YENEEA. The CDR3 has 16 residues. V was shortened by 0 bases and J by 4 bases, with 12 bases between the two germline ends. The sample taken for sequencing was tumor tissue. The gene calls are TRBV11-3 and TRBJ1-4; no definite D call. The sequence came from an adult with diffuse large B cell lymphoma. The CDR3 DNA sequence: TGTGCCAGCAGCTTAGACCCGGGAGCTATTAATGAAAAACTGTTTTTT. Amino acids: CASSLDPGAINEKLFF.